This TCR beta chain was sequenced for a study of CD8 T cells in ankylosing spondylitis. The study, taken as a whole, reports: Researchers reportedly found disease-linked clones significantly enriched in matched ankylosing spondylitis synovial fluid. Ankylosing spondylitis blood seemed to carry a telltale TCR beta motif made of about 8 highly homologous variants. CD8+ cells made up the disease-linked clones, which were relatively rare in peripheral blood. Reactive arthritis synovial fluid and blood previously showed some of these motif variants.

Making the TCR beta libraries involved quantitative 5'-RACE with molecular barcodes. A single record per CDR3 protein comes from TCRdb applying MiXCR to the 5' RACE reads. Of 650,000 to 800,000 distinct CDR3 sequences detected, roughly 19% appear once; the ten largest clones hold about 20%. Per the germline V gene, CDR1 is SGHVS and CDR2 is FNYEAQ. The CDR3 has 16 amino acids. V lost 2 bases, J lost 9 bases, and 10 bases stayed unmatched. On this clonotype itself: Its matching antigen is unknown.

Sequenced: blood, either unsorted or a sorted T cell fraction (not recorded which). This chain connects TRBV7-6 to TRBJ2-1; 10 nucleotides match TRBD2. The receptor's source is a male donor with ankylosing spondylitis. This chain's CDR3 is CASSLRTVAGGVEQFF. The CDR3 nucleotides are TGTGCCAGCAGCTTACGTACGGTAGCGGGGGGAGTTGAGCAGTTCTTC.